The 23 T cell receptor beta chains listed next were all sequenced from one sample in a study of T cells expressing NK-cell markers (dated by TCRdb to 2020 to 2021). Receptors were amplified or captured by 5' RACE. TCRdb shows the sequencer as Illumina HiSeq 2000. One entry per CDR3 protein sequence results from the TCRdb reprocessing of the reads, with DNA left out. In this sample's table one finds about 440,000 distinct CDR3 sequences. 7.3% of the sample goes to the ten largest clones. Sample: blood T cells: a sorted CD56 or NKG2C T cell subset, CD4+ or CD8+ T cells, or bulk PBMC T cells (not recorded which). All receptors derive from a woman between 18 and 70 years old in good health.

This chain uses TRBV5-1 with TRBJ2-4; the TCRdb call, TRBD2, lacks DNA for checking. CDR1 is SGHRS, CDR2 YFSETQ, per germline. The CDR3 totals 16 residues. The CDR3 spells CASSLRVGDGKNIQYF.

J is TRBJ2-5 and V is TRBV20-1; TCRdb lists TRBD2, though no DNA is available to test this call. The CDR3 has 14 residues. The germline CDR1 and CDR2 sequences are DFQATT and SNEGSKA (reference sequence). This CDR3 reads CSARTSGIGETQYF.

The V gene is TRBV4-2, the J gene TRBJ2-3; as DNA is missing, the TRBD2 call by TCRdb cannot be tested. Germline lookup yields CDR1 LGHNA and CDR2 YNFKEQ. This CDR3 has 17 amino acids. The CDR3 here is CASSQDGGAGESDTQYF.

This chain joins TRBV11-3 and TRBJ2-2; TCRdb outputs TRBD1, but without DNA this stays unchecked. The CDR3 contains 16 residues. CDR1 and CDR2 (germline): SGHNT, YENEEA. The CDR3 region is CASSRRDSRNTGELFF.

The chain combines TRBV30 with TRBJ1-2; TCRdb names TRBD1, which stays unverified in the absence of DNA. CDR1 GTSNPN and CDR2 SVGIG come from the germline V gene (reference sequence). The CDR3 covers 12 residues. CDR3 sequence reads: CASGDDNYGYTF.

The CDR3 loop is CASSQDYRDSEKLFF. The chain employs TRBV4-2 and TRBJ1-4; with no DNA, the TCRdb D assignment of TRBD1 cannot be verified. The germline CDR1 and CDR2 sequences are LGHNA and YNFKEQ. There are 15 residues in the CDR3.

The chain is built from TRBV9 and TRBJ2-6. Germline assignment: CDR1 SGDLS and CDR2 YYNGEE. This CDR3 spans 14 amino acids. The CDR3 reads CASSVGYGANVLTF.

The gene calls are TRBV12-3 or TRBV12-4 and TRBJ1-2. This CDR3 contains 12 residues. This chain's CDR3 is CASSSRWYGYTF.

The chain has TRBV2 and TRBJ2-3; without DNA, the TCRdb call of TRBD1 cannot be checked. The CDR3 loop spans 15 amino acids. Germline lookup yields CDR1 SNHLY and CDR2 FYNNEI. The CDR3 loop is CASNRQGLLTDTQYF.

The chain carries TRBV4-3 and TRBJ2-1; TCRdb's D call of TRBD2 is untestable without DNA. Germline CDR1 is LGHNA and CDR2 is YSLEER. The CDR3 is 15 amino acids. The CDR3: CASSPTSGSLPEQFF.

The CDR3 is CASSQALAGGYTF. The gene calls are TRBV3-1 and TRBJ1-2. Germline lookup yields CDR1 LGHDT and CDR2 YNNKEL (reference sequence). CDR3 length: 13 residues.

The chain links TRBV30 to TRBJ2-7; TCRdb indicates TRBD1, and absent DNA this call remains unverified. CDR3 size: 14 residues. Per the germline V gene, CDR1 is GTSNPN and CDR2 is SVGIG (reference sequence). The CDR3 sequence is CAWRVRGRIYEQYF.

V usage is TRBV29-1 and J usage is TRBJ2-2. The CDR3 has 12 amino acids. Per the germline V gene, CDR1 is SQVTM and CDR2 is ANQGSEA. The CDR3 loop is CSAVPNTGELFF.

The chain recombines TRBV28 with TRBJ2-5; lacking DNA, the TRBD1 call made by TCRdb goes unchecked. From germline, CDR1 is MDHEN and CDR2 SYDVKM. There are 14 residues in the CDR3. CDR3 in amino acids: CASSDRQGRQTQYF.

The chain is built from TRBV11-1 and TRBJ2-3; there is no DNA to check the TCRdb D call of TRBD1. The germline V gene has CDR1 SGHAT and CDR2 FQDESV (reference sequence). The CDR3 has 16 residues. CDR3 sequence: CASSHGSNRPTDTQYF.

The chain is built from TRBV6-6 and TRBJ2-2. The germline V gene has CDR1 MNHNY and CDR2 SVGAGI (reference sequence). The CDR3 runs 11 residues. CDR3 residues: CASSYAGELFF.

The chain links TRBV18 to TRBJ2-7; the TRBD2 assignment by TCRdb is unverifiable without DNA. This CDR3 region has 17 residues. Germline V CDR1 and CDR2: KGHSH, LQKENI. The CDR3 is CASSPQRVSLSSYEQYF.

The V gene is TRBV10-3, the J gene TRBJ2-5. Per the germline V gene, CDR1 is ENHRY and CDR2 is SYGVKD. This CDR3 has 14 residues. The CDR3 sequence is CAISEVGRLETQYF.

The gene calls are TRBV7-2 and TRBJ1-5; the TRBD1 assignment by TCRdb is unverifiable without DNA. Germline V CDR1 and CDR2: SGHTA, FQGNSA. The CDR3 totals 14 residues. CDR3: CASSLGPGDQPQHF.

V usage is TRBV29-1 and J usage is TRBJ1-2; TCRdb picks TRBD1, but there is no DNA to check that call. Germline CDR1 is SQVTM and CDR2 is ANQGSEA. CDR3 size: 11 residues. The CDR3: CSVGGAIGYTF.

The CDR3 spells CASSQDYGSYEQYF. The rearrangement links TRBV4-1 to TRBJ2-7. The CDR3 loop spans 14 amino acids. Germline CDR1 MGHRA, CDR2 YSYEKL.

This chain connects TRBV5-5 to TRBJ2-5; TCRdb's assignment of TRBD1 cannot be checked, as there is no DNA. The CDR3 totals 16 residues. Germline CDR1 SGHKS, CDR2 YYEKEE (reference sequence). The CDR3 reads CASSQEPGLLLETQYF.

The V gene is TRBV5-5, the J gene TRBJ2-7. The CDR3 has 14 residues. The germline V gene encodes CDR1 SGHKS and CDR2 YYEKEE (reference sequence). CDR3 in amino acids: CASSLVGFENEQYF.